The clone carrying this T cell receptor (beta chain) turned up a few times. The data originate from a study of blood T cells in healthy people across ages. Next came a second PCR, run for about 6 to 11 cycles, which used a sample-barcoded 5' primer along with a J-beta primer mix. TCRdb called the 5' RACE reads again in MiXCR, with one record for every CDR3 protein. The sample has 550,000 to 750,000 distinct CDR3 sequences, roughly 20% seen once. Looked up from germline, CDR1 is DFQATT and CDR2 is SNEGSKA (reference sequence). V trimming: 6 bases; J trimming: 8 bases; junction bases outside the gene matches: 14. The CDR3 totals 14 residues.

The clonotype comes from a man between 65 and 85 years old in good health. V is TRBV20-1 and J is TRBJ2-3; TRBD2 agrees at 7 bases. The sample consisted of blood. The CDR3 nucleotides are TGCAGTGCGGAACGACAGACCCCGGGGGGTACGCAGTATTTT. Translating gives CSAERQTPGGTQYF.